This passage covers 20 T cell receptor beta chains from one sample sequenced in a study of memory CD4+ T cells and cytomegalovirus serostatus. The sort gate was single viable CD3+CD4+CD8-CD45RO+ cells for memory CD4+ T cells. TCRdb keeps only in-frame clones here, not all; method: immunoSEQ multiplex PCR. The sample gives about 54,000 clones, just over 75% of which show up once; around 1.5% is in the top ten. Specimen: memory CD4+ T cells from blood. These receptors all stem from an adult in good health and CMV-seronegative.

The genes are TRBV27 and TRBJ1-3; D may be TRBD1 (5 bases). The CDR3 runs 15 residues. With 6 bases removed from V and 2 bases from J, the gap between germline ends came to 14 bases. The germline CDR1 and CDR2 sequences are MNHEY and SMNVEV (reference sequence). CDR3 bases: TGTGCCAGCAGCATCGGGGCCCAGACTGGAAACACCATATATTTT. Translation gives CASSIGAQTGNTIYF.

The chain employs TRBV7-2 and TRBJ1-3; 7 bases line up with TRBD1. The CDR3 runs to 15 residues. CDR1 and CDR2 from the germline V gene are SGHTA and FQGNSA. V shed 5 bases, J shed 3 bases, and the junction held 7 bases outside the gene matches. Here the CDR3 DNA reads TGTGCCAGCAGCGTACACCGGGACAGTGGAAACACCATATATTTT. It yields the protein CASSVHRDSGNTIYF.

The gene calls are TRBV9 and TRBJ1-2; D perhaps matches TRBD1 (5 bases). Germline CDR1 reads SGDLS; CDR2 reads YYNGEE. The CDR3 contains 15 residues. Deletions cut 3 bases from V and 4 bases from J, with 16 bases between. CDR3 in amino acids: CASSATRAGRYGYTF. DNA for the CDR3: TGTGCCAGCAGCGCAACCAGGGCGGGTCGCTATGGCTACACCTTC.

The chain employs TRBV2 and TRBJ2-1; perhaps TRBD2 as D (6 bases). The CDR3 is 16 residues long. CDR1 is SNHLY, CDR2 FYNNEI, per germline. V was trimmed by 7 bases and J by 0 bases, leaving 16 bases between them. The CDR3 sequence: CASTDGRGRSYNEQFF. In DNA, the CDR3 is TGTGCCAGCACCGACGGGCGGGGCCGCTCCTACAATGAGCAGTTCTTC. The variable domain in full, with the rest retrieved from reference TRBV2 and TRBJ2-1, is EPEVTQTPSHQVTQMGQEVILRCVPISNHLYFYWYRQILGQKVEFLVSFYNNEISEKSEIFDDQFSVERPDGSNFTLKIRSTKLEDSAMYFCASTDGRGRSYNEQFFGPGTRLTVL.

The CDR3 is CASSLDGGNTEAFF. The CDR3 region has the DNA TGTGCCAGCAGCTTAGATGGGGGAAACACTGAAGCTTTCTTT. V and J are TRBV7-2 and TRBJ1-1, with D tentatively TRBD1 (5 bases). V was clipped by 1 base and J by 2 bases, with 8 bases between them. CDR1 is SGHTA and CDR2 is FQGNSA in the germline V gene. CDR3 length equals 14 residues.

This chain joins TRBV2 and TRBJ2-7, with D tentatively TRBD1 (5 bases). V lost 3 bases and J 0 bases, leaving 12 bases between the germline ends. Germline-derived CDR1 and CDR2 are SNHLY and FYNNEI. The CDR3 spans 15 residues. The chain's CDR3 is CASSEAGWSSYEQYF. Here the CDR3 DNA reads TGTGCCAGCAGTGAGGCAGGGTGGAGCTCCTACGAGCAGTACTTC.

V gene TRBV10-3 combines with J gene TRBJ1-2; 9 nucleotides line up with TRBD1. The CDR3 extends over 15 amino acids. Germline-derived CDR1 and CDR2 are ENHRY and SYGVKD. V was pared by 6 bases and J by 7 bases, with 12 bases of the junction left unmatched. DNA of the CDR3: TGTGCCATCAGACCAAGTACAGGGGGCGGTGGTGGCTACACCTTC. Translation: CAIRPSTGGGGGYTF.

The DNA of the CDR3 is TGCGCCAGCACTAGCGGGGGGTTCAACTCTGGAAACACCATATATTTT. This gives the protein CASTSGGFNSGNTIYF. The chain carries TRBV5-1 and TRBJ1-3; weak D call: TRBD1 (5 bases). Trimming left V 6 bases short and J 0 bases short, with 16 bases between. This CDR3 has 16 residues. The germline gives CDR1 SGHRS, CDR2 YFSETQ.

V usage is TRBV7-2 and J usage is TRBJ2-5, with D tentatively TRBD2 (7 bases). CDR1 SGHTA and CDR2 FQGNSA come from the germline V gene. Trimming cost V 5 bases and J 5 bases, with 21 bases left between them. The CDR3 spans 16 residues. CDR3 sequence (DNA): TGTGCCAGCAGCCCCTGGGGGCTAGCCGGGGGGGAGACCCAGTACTTC. As protein: CASSPWGLAGGETQYF.

A single count supports this clone. The chain is built from TRBV5-4 and TRBJ1-2; D may be TRBD1 (6 bases). The V and J ends lost 5 bases and 4 bases respectively, with 12 bases between them. This CDR3 is built from 13 residues. The germline V gene encodes CDR1 SGHNT and CDR2 YYREEE (reference sequence). The CDR3 bases are TGTGCCAGCAGTAAAACAGGGTCCTATGGCTACACCTTC. Translating gives CASSKTGSYGYTF.

This clone is a singleton in its sample. The J gene is TRBJ2-5, the V gene TRBV5-1; D is ambiguous. This CDR3 has 13 residues. The germline V gene encodes CDR1 SGHRS and CDR2 YFSETQ. The V end lost 0 bases, the J end lost 4 bases, and 7 bases lay between the germline ends. CDR3 in DNA: TGCGCCAGCAGCTTGGAGGCCGGAGAGACCCAGTACTTC. Encoded protein: CASSLEAGETQYF.

The chain employs TRBV18 and TRBJ1-2, with 9 bases fitting TRBD1. Germline values: CDR1 KGHSH, CDR2 LQKENI. The length of the CDR3 is 14 residues. Germline trimming cut 1 base from V and 4 bases from J; bases unmatched to any gene: 1. CDR3 nucleotide sequence: TGTGCCAGCTCACCACGGGACAGGGCCTATGGCTACACCTTC. This encodes CASSPRDRAYGYTF.

Only a few counts were recorded for this clone. Additional DNA sequences in this sample encode the identical CDR3. The V and J genes are TRBV28 and TRBJ1-1; TRBD1 agrees at 7 bases. The germline V gene has CDR1 MDHEN and CDR2 SYDVKM. V lost 4 bases and J lost 0; bases outside the gene matches: 5. The CDR3 length is 15 residues. CDR3 sequence (DNA): TGTGCCAGCAGTTCAAGACAGGGTATGAACACTGAAGCTTTCTTT. It translates to CASSSRQGMNTEAFF.

V is TRBV7-2 and J is TRBJ1-2; a possible D gene is TRBD1 (6 bases). The CDR3 extends over 12 amino acids. Germline CDR1 reads SGHTA; CDR2 reads FQGNSA. V was pared by 5 bases and J by 6 bases, with 10 bases between. The CDR3 here is CASSRQADGYTF. The CDR3 region has the DNA TGTGCCAGCAGCCGACAGGCGGATGGCTACACCTTC.

CDR3 bases: TGCGCCAGCAGCCAAGTCAGCACAGATACGCAGTATTTT. Residues: CASSQVSTDTQYF. J is TRBJ2-3 and V is TRBV4-3, with D hard to call. Per the germline V gene, CDR1 is LGHNA and CDR2 is YSLEER. The CDR3 covers 13 residues. Deletions cut 1 base from V and 0 bases from J, with 2 bases between.

The rearrangement uses TRBV18 and TRBJ2-5; 7 positions agree with TRBD2. Unmatched junction bases numbered 5, after V lost 2 bases and J lost 2 bases. CDR3 length equals 15 residues. CDR1 KGHSH and CDR2 LQKENI come from the germline V gene. This CDR3 is CASSPRGGAQETQYF. The DNA for the CDR3 is TGTGCCAGCTCACCAAGGGGAGGGGCACAAGAGACCCAGTACTTC.

J is TRBJ2-3 and V is TRBV4-3, with 13 bases lining up with TRBD2. The germline V gene has CDR1 LGHNA and CDR2 YSLEER. The CDR3 has 16 residues. J gave up 5 bases and V 0 bases, and 2 bases lay outside the gene matches. Written as DNA, the CDR3 is TGCGCCAGCAGCCAAGAACTAGCGGGAGGGAGAGATACGCAGTATTTT. It translates to CASSQELAGGRDTQYF.

The chain joins TRBV5-5 to TRBJ2-1, with 9 bases fitting TRBD2. Trimming cost V 4 bases and J 15 bases; bases outside gene matches: 8. This CDR3 is built from 12 residues. Germline V gives CDR1 SGHKS, CDR2 YYEKEE (reference sequence). CDR3 sequence (DNA): TGTGCCAGCAGCGTTACAGGGCGGGAGGGGTTCTTC. Translated, it gives CASSVTGREGFF.

This clone appeared once. The V and J genes are TRBV19 and TRBJ1-2; D call uncertain. The germline gives CDR1 LNHDA, CDR2 SQIVND (reference sequence). The CDR3 spans 13 residues. Trimming shortened V by 2 bases and J by 0 bases, and 4 bases separated the two germline ends. CDR3 nucleotides: TGTGCCAGTAGTATACAAGCTAACTATGGCTACACCTTC. Its protein product is CASSIQANYGYTF.

The chain employs TRBV4-2 and TRBJ1-5; no clear D gene. Per germline, CDR1 LGHNA and CDR2 YNFKEQ. The CDR3 length is 16 residues. V lost 1 base, J lost 4 bases, and 14 bases lay in between. Here the CDR3 reads CASSQAVGGKNQPQHF. The CDR3 nucleotides read TGTGCCAGCAGCCAAGCCGTCGGCGGGAAAAATCAGCCCCAGCATTTT.